Sequencing of this TCR beta chain was carried out in a study of T cells in Graves' hyperthyroidism and ophthalmopathy. Patients aged 18 to 65 with hyperthyroidism were newly diagnosed, with duration under 2 months. This clonotype was found once. The junction had 10 bases not matched to a gene; V was cut back by 4 bases and J by 7 bases. The CDR3 covers 16 residues. Germline values: CDR1 MGHRA, CDR2 YSYEKL. Amplification yielded TCR beta CDR3 regions, with RNA transcripts as the source. HTBI primers were used for first-round RT-PCR of the TCR CDR3. TCRdb redid the calling of the multiplex PCR reads with MiXCR, one entry per CDR3 protein. The sample consists of a few hundred thousand distinct CDR3 sequences, 15% to 19% of them appearing once.

The J gene is TRBJ2-1, the V gene TRBV4-1; 10 bases align to TRBD2. The specimen sequenced was blood. This receptor was obtained from a woman under 30 with Graves' hyperthyroidism. The CDR3 DNA follows: TGCGCCAGCAGCCGAGACCAAGCGGGAGGGCGGAATGAGCAGTTCTTC. Amino acid sequence: CASSRDQAGGRNEQFF.